The TCR beta chain under discussion was sequenced for a study of OX40 agonist ivuxolimab in advanced cancers. Whole-study context: Dose-escalation patients suffered from hepatocellular carcinoma, melanoma, renal cell or head and neck cancer.

This clone was observed a handful of times. The assay was immunoSEQ multiplex PCR, and TCRdb's table has in-frame clones only and misses some. The data show 70,000 to 95,000 clones, roughly 88% seen once. The CDR3 runs to 14 residues. Looked up from germline, CDR1 is PRHDT and CDR2 is FYEKMQ (reference sequence). The ends were cut back, 0 bases at V and 1 base at J, with 4 bases in the middle. The TCR was taken from an adult with an advanced solid tumor such as melanoma, head and neck, liver or kidney cancer. Sequencing used CD4+ or CD8+ T cells sorted from blood, obtained in a trial of the OX40 agonist ivuxolimab. The V gene is TRBV13, the J gene TRBJ1-5, with D unclear. The CDR3 region is CASSLGLSNQPQHF. CDR3 in DNA: TGTGCCAGCAGCTTAGGTCTCAGCAATCAGCCCCAGCATTTT. The full variable domain, rest sourced from reference TRBV13 and TRBJ1-5, is AAGVIQSPRHLIKEKRETATLKCYPIPRHDTVYWYQQGPGQDPQFLISFYEKMQSDKGSIPDRFSAQQFSDYHSELNMSSLELGDSALYFCASSLGLSNQPQHFGDGTRLSIL.